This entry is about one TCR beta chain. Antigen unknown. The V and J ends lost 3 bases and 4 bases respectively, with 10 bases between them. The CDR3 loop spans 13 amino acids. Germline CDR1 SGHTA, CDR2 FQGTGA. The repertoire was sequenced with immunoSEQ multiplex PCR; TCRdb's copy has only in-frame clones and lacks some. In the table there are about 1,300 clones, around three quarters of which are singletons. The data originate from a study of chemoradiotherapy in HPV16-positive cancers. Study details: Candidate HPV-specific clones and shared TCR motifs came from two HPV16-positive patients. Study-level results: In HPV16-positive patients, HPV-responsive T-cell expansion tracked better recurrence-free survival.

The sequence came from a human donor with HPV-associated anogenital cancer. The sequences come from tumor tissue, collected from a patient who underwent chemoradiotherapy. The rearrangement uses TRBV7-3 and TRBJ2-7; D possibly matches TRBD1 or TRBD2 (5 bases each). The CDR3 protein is CASSFGTGYEQYF. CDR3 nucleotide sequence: TGTGCCAGCAGCTTCGGGACGGGGTACGAGCAGTACTTC.